This TCR beta chain was sequenced in a study of blood T cell repertoires in COVID-19. Study information: Spain, Italy and the United States supplied samples that represented acute and convalescent COVID-19.

The sample holds a few counts of this clone. Sequencing was performed with immunoSEQ multiplex PCR; in TCRdb, only in-frame clones are kept and a portion is missing. The data show some 80,000 clones, approximately 79% seen once. Germline loops: CDR1 MNHEY, CDR2 SVGAGI. V was cut by 6 bases and J by 5 bases, with 18 bases left in between. The CDR3 extends over 15 amino acids. This chain connects TRBV6-5 to TRBJ2-3, with TRBD1 as a possible D gene (6 bases). The clonotype was recovered from a woman aged 80 or over with active or convalescent COVID-19. The specimen was peripheral blood. The CDR3 DNA reads TGTGCCAGCAGACAAGGGGGTTTGGCTGGAGATACGCAGTATTTT. It yields the protein CASRQGGLAGDTQYF.